The next 29 T cell receptor beta chains were all read from a single sample in a study of blood T cell repertoires in COVID-19. The repertoire was sequenced with immunoSEQ multiplex PCR; TCRdb's copy has only in-frame clones and lacks some. Seen here are about 49,000 clones, over 80% observed once, and the top ten hold 2.1%. Source material: peripheral blood. These receptors were obtained from a woman aged 80 or older with COVID-19, enrolled during active disease.

This chain joins TRBV29-1 and TRBJ1-1, with 8 bases aligning to TRBD1. The CDR3 runs 13 residues. Germline V CDR1 and CDR2: SQVTM, ANQGSEA. Trimming removed 5 bases from V and 8 bases from J; junction bases left unmatched: 10. In nucleotides, the CDR3 is TGCAGCGTTAAGTTGGTCTGGACAGGGGAAGCTTTCTTT. The encoded protein is CSVKLVWTGEAFF. Variable domain in full (rest from reference TRBV29-1 and TRBJ1-1): SAVISQKPSRDICQRGTSLTIQCQVDSQVTMMFWYRQQPGQSLTLIATANQGSEATYESGFVIDKFPISRPNLTFSTLTVSNMSPEDSSIYLCSVKLVWTGEAFFGQGTRLTVV.

The rearrangement links TRBV6-5 to TRBJ1-2; TRBD1 is a possible D gene (6 bases). V was trimmed by 5 bases and J by 3 bases, leaving 16 bases between them. Germline CDR1 MNHEY, CDR2 SVGAGI. The CDR3 extends over 15 amino acids. The DNA of the CDR3 is TGTGCCAGCAGTAAAACAGGGAACGCGGACTATGGCTACACCTTC. The encoded protein is CASSKTGNADYGYTF.

The V gene is TRBV5-1, the J gene TRBJ2-7; TRBD1 might be the D (6 bases). The V end lost 2 bases, the J end lost 4 bases, and 16 bases lay between the germline ends. The V gene's germline CDR1 is SGHRS and CDR2 YFSETQ. The CDR3 has 15 amino acids. CDR3 residues: CASSLEPQGSYEQYF. The CDR3, as DNA: TGCGCCAGCAGCTTAGAGCCACAGGGCAGTTACGAGCAGTACTTC.

The chain has TRBV4-1 and TRBJ1-1, with TRBD1 matching 7 bases. In germline, CDR1 is MGHRA, CDR2 YSYEKL. V lost 1 base to trimming and J lost 0 bases; unmatched junction nucleotides: 5. The CDR3 is 16 amino acids. CDR3 loop: CASSQGYRGLNTEAFF. The CDR3 region has the DNA TGCGCCAGCAGCCAAGGATACAGGGGACTGAACACTGAAGCTTTCTTT.

The gene calls are TRBV30 and TRBJ1-5; no reliable D call. The CDR3 consists of 14 residues. V gave up 2 bases and J gave up 4 bases, with 12 bases separating them. Germline CDR1 reads GTSNPN; CDR2 reads SVGIG (reference sequence). The CDR3 loop is CAWSRNSGNQPQHF. Here the CDR3 DNA reads TGTGCCTGGAGTAGGAATTCGGGGAATCAGCCCCAGCATTTT.

The chain recombines TRBV6-6 with TRBJ2-1; 7 nucleotides line up with TRBD2. This CDR3 is 14 amino acids long. Per germline, CDR1 MNHNY and CDR2 SVGAGI (reference sequence). After removal of 8 bases from V and 8 bases from J, the junction contained 12 bases not matched to a gene. The CDR3 here is CASVLEAGMHEQFF. Written as DNA, the CDR3 is TGTGCCAGCGTCCTCGAAGCGGGGATGCATGAGCAGTTCTTC.

The chain is built from TRBV9 and TRBJ1-2; D is unclear. The ends were cut back, 3 bases at V and 3 bases at J, with 12 bases in the middle. This CDR3 has 14 amino acids. The germline V gene encodes CDR1 SGDLS and CDR2 YYNGEE. The CDR3 region has the DNA TGTGCCAGCAGCGAGGGAGTCGGACACTATGGCTACACCTTC. Residues: CASSEGVGHYGYTF. The whole variable domain, remainder taken from reference TRBV9 and TRBJ1-2, is DSGVTQTPKHLITATGQRVTLRCSPRSGDLSVYWYQQSLDQGLQFLIQYYNGEERAKGNILERFSAQQFPDLHSELNLSSLELGDSALYFCASSEGVGHYGYTFGSGTRLTVV.

The chain employs TRBV25-1 and TRBJ1-2; D uncertain. This CDR3 spans 13 amino acids. Deletions cut 4 bases from V and 6 bases from J, with 12 bases between. Germline V gene lookup returns CDR1 MGHDK and CDR2 SYGVNS. DNA for the CDR3: TGTGCCAGCAGTGGCGGCACCTTTCATGGCTACACCTTC. This sequence encodes CASSGGTFHGYTF.

V is TRBV11-2 and J is TRBJ1-2; D uncertain. V lost 4 bases to trimming and J lost 8 bases, with 17 bases between them. Germline V lookup: CDR1 SGHAT, CDR2 FQNNGV. This CDR3 is built from 14 residues. The CDR3 sequence is CASSSITGRIGYTF. CDR3 nucleotides: TGTGCCAGCAGCTCCATCACCGGGAGAATCGGCTACACCTTC.

J is TRBJ1-1 and V is TRBV12-3 or TRBV12-4; TRBD1 aligns across 7 bases. Trimming at V came to 7 bases and at J to 7 bases, leaving 6 bases not matched to a gene. The CDR3 totals 12 residues. This chain's CDR3 is CASTFRGFEAFF. In DNA, the CDR3 is TGTGCCAGCACTTTCAGGGGGTTTGAAGCTTTCTTT.

The V call is TRBV19, the J call TRBJ1-2; D gene unclear. The V end lost 3 bases, the J end lost 3 bases, and 8 bases lay between the germline ends. CDR1 LNHDA and CDR2 SQIVND come from the germline V gene (reference sequence). The CDR3 is 13 residues long. Here the CDR3 reads CASSINSDYGYTF. The CDR3 DNA sequence: TGTGCCAGTAGTATCAACAGTGACTATGGCTACACCTTC.

J is TRBJ2-7 and V is TRBV30; TRBD1 agrees at 7 bases. Germline CDR1 reads GTSNPN; CDR2 reads SVGIG (reference sequence). CDR3 length: 12 residues. V dropped 0 bases and J dropped 6; count of bases not matched to a gene: 2. For the CDR3, the DNA is TGTGCCTGGAGTGTGAGGGGGCTCGAGCAGTACTTC. Translated: CAWSVRGLEQYF.

The V gene is TRBV6-6, the J gene TRBJ1-4; the D gene is possibly TRBD1 (5 bases). The length of the CDR3 is 15 residues. The germline gives CDR1 MNHNY, CDR2 SVGAGI (reference sequence). Between the trimmed V and J ends, which lost 1 base and 3 bases, there was a span of 9 bases. This chain's CDR3 is CASSYLQASNEKLFF. For the CDR3, the DNA is TGTGCCAGCAGTTACTTACAGGCTTCTAATGAAAAACTGTTTTTT.

The CDR3 nucleotides read TGTGCCAGTAGAATGGCCGGGACATCTATCTCCAATGAGCAGTTCTTC. Protein sequence: CASRMAGTSISNEQFF. This chain uses TRBV19 with TRBJ2-1, with D perhaps TRBD1 (6 bases). The CDR3 is made up of 16 amino acids. Germline V gene sequence: CDR1 LNHDA, CDR2 SQIVND (reference sequence). V was cut by 6 bases and J by 6 bases, with 21 bases left in between.

The CDR3: CASRNQGAGELFF. The CDR3 nucleotides read TGTGCCAGCAGAAACCAGGGCGCCGGGGAGCTGTTTTTT. The chain uses TRBV2 and TRBJ2-2; possibly TRBD1 for D (5 bases). V dropped 6 bases and J dropped 6 bases, with 11 bases sitting between them. This CDR3 has 13 residues. Germline CDR1 reads SNHLY; CDR2 reads FYNNEI.

The J gene is TRBJ2-1, the V gene TRBV5-1; 10 nucleotides match TRBD2. CDR3 length equals 20 residues. Per the germline V gene, CDR1 is SGHRS and CDR2 is YFSETQ. The V gene end was trimmed by 0 bases and the J gene end by 4 bases; junction bases not matched to a gene: 16. The CDR3 nucleotides are TGCGCCAGCAGCTTGGGTTGGGGACAGAGCGGGAGGGCCCAGTACAATGAGCAGTTCTTC. Translated, it gives CASSLGWGQSGRAQYNEQFF. The full variable domain, completed using reference TRBV5-1 and TRBJ2-1, is KAGVTQTPRYLIKTRGQQVTLSCSPISGHRSVSWYQQTPGQGLQFLFEYFSETQRNKGNFPGRFSGRQFSNSRSEMNVSTLELGDSALYLCASSLGWGQSGRAQYNEQFFGPGTRLTVL.

The rearrangement uses TRBV5-1 and TRBJ2-7, with TRBD1 matching 12 bases. Germline values: CDR1 SGHRS, CDR2 YFSETQ. This CDR3 comprises 16 residues. Trimming took 0 bases from V and 5 from J; bases not matched to a gene: 6. The CDR3 bases are TGCGCCAGCAGCTTGGCCGGGACAGGGGGCCAAAACGAGCAGTACTTC. Its translation: CASSLAGTGGQNEQYF.

The chain joins TRBV6-5 to TRBJ1-3, with 9 bases identical to TRBD1. With V trimmed by 6 bases and J by 4 bases, 7 bases remained unmatched. This CDR3 has 15 amino acids. CDR1 is MNHEY, CDR2 SVGAGI, per germline. The DNA of the CDR3 is TGTGCCAGCAGCGTGGACAGGGGAAGGGGAAACACCATATATTTT. This translates into CASSVDRGRGNTIYF.

The chain uses TRBV29-1 and TRBJ2-7; the D is unclear. Trimming cost V 5 bases and J 4 bases, with 12 bases left between them. The CDR3 spans 12 residues. The germline CDR1 and CDR2 sequences are SQVTM and ANQGSEA. The CDR3: CSVRVDGYEQYF. CDR3 bases: TGCAGCGTTCGCGTAGACGGGTACGAGCAGTACTTC.

The V gene is TRBV18, the J gene TRBJ1-3, with 8 bases lining up with TRBD1. The CDR3 is 15 amino acids. The germline CDR1 and CDR2 sequences are KGHSH and LQKENI. V was pared by 5 bases and J by 4 bases, with 7 bases of the junction left unmatched. Written as DNA, the CDR3 is TGTGCCAGCTCATTGCGGACAGGGTCCGGAAACACCATATATTTT. As protein: CASSLRTGSGNTIYF.

CDR3 region: CASSPEGAREGYTF. The CDR3 DNA is TGCGCCAGCAGCCCCGAGGGGGCTCGCGAGGGCTACACCTTC. The chain has TRBV5-1 and TRBJ1-2, with 7 positions matching TRBD1. Germline values: CDR1 SGHRS, CDR2 YFSETQ. Losses at the gene ends were 4 bases for V and 8 bases for J; bases not matched to a gene: 11. This CDR3 has 14 residues.

This chain uses TRBV11-2 with TRBJ2-1, with TRBD2 matching 9 bases. Germline trimming cut 1 base from V and 1 base from J; bases unmatched to any gene: 2. CDR1 is SGHAT, CDR2 FQNNGV, per germline. The CDR3 runs 16 residues. CDR3: CASSLGLAASYNEQFF. CDR3 coding DNA: TGTGCCAGCAGCTTAGGACTAGCGGCATCCTACAATGAGCAGTTCTTC.

The chain links TRBV19 to TRBJ1-5, with D possibly being TRBD1 (6 bases). The germline V gene encodes CDR1 LNHDA and CDR2 SQIVND (reference sequence). Trimming removed 5 bases from V and 4 bases from J, with 15 bases in between. The CDR3 runs to 15 residues. In nucleotides, the CDR3 is TGTGCCAGTAGTTCCCGGACAGCCTGGAATCAGCCCCAGCATTTT. This encodes CASSSRTAWNQPQHF.

This chain links TRBV2 with TRBJ1-5; no clear D. With 2 bases removed from V and 0 bases from J, the gap between germline ends came to 11 bases. The CDR3 is 16 amino acids. Germline V gene data show CDR1 as SNHLY and CDR2 as FYNNEI. The CDR3 region is CASSERGINSNQPQHF. The CDR3 DNA is TGTGCCAGCAGTGAACGAGGGATCAATAGCAATCAGCCCCAGCATTTT.

The table lists this clone with a few counts. V gene TRBV28 combines with J gene TRBJ1-5; 7 nucleotides align to TRBD1. The CDR3 loop spans 17 amino acids. V lost 3 bases and J lost 3; bases outside the gene matches: 11. Germline lookup yields CDR1 MDHEN and CDR2 SYDVKM. The CDR3 bases are TGTGCCAGCAGTTTTGACAGGGTTGGAGGTCCCAATCAGCCCCAGCATTTT. Translating it yields CASSFDRVGGPNQPQHF. Full variable domain (missing parts from reference TRBV28 and TRBJ1-5): DVKVTQSSRYLVKRTGEKVFLECVQDMDHENMFWYRQDPGLGLRLIYFSYDVKMKEKGDIPEGYSVSREKKERFSLILESASTNQTSMYLCASSFDRVGGPNQPQHFGDGTRLSIL.

The J gene is TRBJ2-5, the V gene TRBV12-5, with TRBD2 identical over 8 bases. From germline, CDR1 is LGHNT and CDR2 FRNRAP. The CDR3 length is 16 residues. The J segment lost 2 bases and the V segment lost 0 bases, leaving 5 bases of the junction unmatched. The CDR3 sequence is CASGLVVPSGQETQYF. CDR3 in DNA: TGTGCTAGTGGTTTGGTAGTCCCTAGCGGGCAAGAGACCCAGTACTTC.

The chain employs TRBV4-1 and TRBJ2-1; 11 nucleotides match TRBD2. With 6 bases clipped from V and 9 bases from J, the junction kept 19 bases outside the gene matches. The CDR3 spans 18 residues. CDR1 is MGHRA, CDR2 YSYEKL, per germline. The CDR3 protein is CASSRPRMTSGDRSEQFF. As DNA, the CDR3 is TGCGCCAGCAGTCGACCAAGGATGACTAGCGGGGATAGGTCTGAGCAGTTCTTC.

V is TRBV5-8 and J is TRBJ1-1; D gene ambiguous. The CDR3 covers 11 residues. Germline CDR1 and CDR2: SGHTS and YDEGEE. Trimming left V 1 base short and J 6 bases short, with 4 bases between. CDR3 in DNA: TGTGCCAGCAGCTTGTTATCTGAAGCTTTCTTT. Translating it yields CASSLLSEAFF.

This clone has only a few counts. This chain connects TRBV27 to TRBJ1-1, with TRBD1 matching 8 bases. Germline V CDR1 and CDR2: MNHEY, SMNVEV (reference sequence). With 3 bases clipped from V and 1 base from J, the junction kept 16 bases outside the gene matches. The CDR3 spans 19 residues. CDR3 protein: CASSFGGTGGWGRNTEAFF. CDR3 DNA: TGTGCCAGCAGTTTTGGAGGGACAGGAGGATGGGGGCGGAACACTGAAGCTTTCTTT.